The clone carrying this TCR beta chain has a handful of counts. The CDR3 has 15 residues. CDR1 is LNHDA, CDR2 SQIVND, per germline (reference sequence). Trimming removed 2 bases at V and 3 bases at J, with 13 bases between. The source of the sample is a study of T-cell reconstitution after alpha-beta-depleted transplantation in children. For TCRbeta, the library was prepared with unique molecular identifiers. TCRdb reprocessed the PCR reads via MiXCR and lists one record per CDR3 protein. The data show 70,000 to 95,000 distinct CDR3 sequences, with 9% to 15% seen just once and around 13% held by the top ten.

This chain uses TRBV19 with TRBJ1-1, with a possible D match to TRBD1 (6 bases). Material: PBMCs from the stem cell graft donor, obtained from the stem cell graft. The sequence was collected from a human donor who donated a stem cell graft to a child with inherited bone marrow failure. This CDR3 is CASSISGALDTEAFF. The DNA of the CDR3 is TGTGCCAGTAGTATATCGGGGGCGCTGGACACTGAAGCTTTCTTT.